The 16 T cell receptor beta chains in this list originate from one sample, sequenced in a study of tumor-infiltrating lymphocytes in localized non-small cell lung cancer. The assay was immunoSEQ multiplex PCR, and TCRdb's table has in-frame clones only and misses some. The sample holds around 16,000 clones, approximately 68% seen once. Input material: lung tumor tissue. These receptors came from a human donor with non-small cell lung cancer.

This sequence joins TRBV27 and TRBJ2-2; a weak D match, TRBD1 (6 bases). CDR1 is MNHEY and CDR2 is SMNVEV in the germline V gene (reference sequence). Trimming took 0 bases from V and 6 from J, leaving 14 bases between them. This CDR3 region has 16 residues. CDR3 residues: CASSLSGRGVSGELFF. CDR3 DNA sequence: TGTGCCAGCAGTTTATCCGGCAGGGGCGTATCCGGGGAGCTGTTTTTT.

The J gene is TRBJ1-6, the V gene TRBV7-2; weak D call: TRBD1 (5 bases). Germline-derived CDR1 and CDR2 are SGHTA and FQGNSA. This CDR3 is 15 amino acids long. With 0 bases removed from V and 6 bases from J, the gap between germline ends came to 9 bases. CDR3 protein: CASSLAGDLNSPLHF. The CDR3 DNA is TGTGCCAGCAGCTTAGCGGGGGACCTTAATTCACCCCTCCACTTT. The full variable domain, completed using reference TRBV7-2 and TRBJ1-6, is GAGVSQSPSNKVTEKGKDVELRCDPISGHTALYWYRQSLGQGLEFLIYFQGNSAPDKSGLPSDRFSAERTGGSVSTLTIQRTQQEDSAVYLCASSLAGDLNSPLHFGNGTRLTVT.

This clone was recorded a few times. The chain links TRBV30 to TRBJ2-7, with 11 bases identical to TRBD2. This CDR3 has 14 residues. V shed 5 bases and J 7 bases; nucleotides not matched to a gene: 10. CDR1 and CDR2 from the germline V gene are GTSNPN and SVGIG (reference sequence). CDR3 DNA: TGTGCCTGGGCAAGACTAGCGGGATTTGATGAGCAGTACTTC. It is translated as CAWARLAGFDEQYF.

V gene TRBV18 combines with J gene TRBJ1-2; weak D call: TRBD1 (5 bases). Trimming left V 0 bases short and J 2 bases short, with 10 bases between. Germline CDR1 and CDR2: KGHSH and LQKENI. The CDR3 contains 15 residues. The CDR3 DNA reads TGTGCCAGCTCACCACCGGTAGGGGCGAACTATGGCTACACCTTC. This translates into CASSPPVGANYGYTF.

This chain uses TRBV5-5 with TRBJ1-5; D ambiguous. V was clipped by 1 base and J by 5 bases, with 7 bases between them. The CDR3 is 13 amino acids. The germline gives CDR1 SGHKS, CDR2 YYEKEE (reference sequence). The CDR3 DNA follows: TGTGCCAGCAGCTTGAGTAGGGATCAGCCCCAGCATTTT. Protein product: CASSLSRDQPQHF.

The chain is built from TRBV27 and TRBJ2-1; unclear D gene. The germline V gene has CDR1 MNHEY and CDR2 SMNVEV (reference sequence). The CDR3 runs 12 residues. V dropped 5 bases and J dropped 2 bases, with 4 bases sitting between them. CDR3 sequence: CASSTTYNEQFF. CDR3 DNA: TGTGCCAGCAGTACTACCTACAATGAGCAGTTCTTC.

The V gene is TRBV28, the J gene TRBJ2-3, with D possibly being TRBD2 (5 bases). The CDR3 is made up of 15 amino acids. With 6 bases removed from V and 3 bases from J, the gap between germline ends came to 16 bases. Per the germline V gene, CDR1 is MDHEN and CDR2 is SYDVKM. The CDR3 coding sequence is TGTGCCAGCAGACCCTCTGGCGGGTCAACAGATACGCAGTATTTT. Amino acids: CASRPSGGSTDTQYF. The whole variable domain, remainder taken from reference TRBV28 and TRBJ2-3, is DVKVTQSSRYLVKRTGEKVFLECVQDMDHENMFWYRQDPGLGLRLIYFSYDVKMKEKGDIPEGYSVSREKKERFSLILESASTNQTSMYLCASRPSGGSTDTQYFGPGTRLTVL.

The J gene is TRBJ2-3, the V gene TRBV4-2; D is perhaps TRBD2 (5 bases). The germline gives CDR1 LGHNA, CDR2 YNFKEQ. This CDR3 is built from 15 residues. V was clipped by 0 bases and J by 4 bases, with 11 bases between them. The CDR3 coding sequence is TGTGCCAGCAGCCAAGAGCAGGCCGGGGCAGATACGCAGTATTTT. This translates into CASSQEQAGADTQYF.

This clone was picked up a small number of times. The rearrangement links TRBV5-1 to TRBJ1-1; D uncertain. The CDR3 contains 14 residues. Germline CDR1 and CDR2: SGHRS and YFSETQ. Between the trimmed V and J ends, which lost 4 bases and 4 bases, there was a span of 14 bases. CDR3: CASSPRAEITEAFF. The CDR3, as DNA: TGCGCCAGCAGCCCCCGGGCCGAGATCACTGAAGCTTTCTTT.

The chain is built from TRBV20-1 and TRBJ1-1, with D maybe TRBD1 (6 bases). Per germline, CDR1 DFQATT and CDR2 SNEGSKA (reference sequence). CDR3 length: 11 amino acids. The DNA of the CDR3 is TGCACCACACAGGGGAACACTGAAGCTTTCTTT. Amino acid sequence: CTTQGNTEAFF.

V usage is TRBV7-6 and J usage is TRBJ2-5; a weak D match, TRBD1 (6 bases). The V gene's germline CDR1 is SGHVS and CDR2 FNYEAQ. CDR3 size: 17 residues. V was pared by 7 bases and J by 1 base, with 22 bases between. The CDR3 protein is CASMPLSRTDFQETQYF. The DNA of the CDR3 is TGTGCCAGCATGCCCCTATCTAGGACAGACTTCCAAGAGACCCAGTACTTC.

The chain couples TRBV4-2 to TRBJ2-3; weak D call: TRBD1 (5 bases). The CDR3 has 17 residues. In germline, CDR1 is LGHNA, CDR2 YNFKEQ. Trimming left V 0 bases short and J 6 bases short, with 19 bases between. The CDR3 region has the DNA TGTGCCAGCAGCCAAGATGGGGCCAACCGTGGACGGGATACGCAGTATTTT. This encodes CASSQDGANRGRDTQYF.

The chain links TRBV5-5 to TRBJ1-4, with a tentative D call TRBD1 (5 bases). The V gene lost 1 base and the J gene lost 8 bases, with 9 bases spanning the gap. There are 13 residues in the CDR3. Germline CDR1 is SGHKS and CDR2 is YYEKEE (reference sequence). As DNA, the CDR3 is TGTGCCAGCAGCTTGACGGGGGGGGAAAAACTGTTTTTT. Protein sequence: CASSLTGGEKLFF.

This chain joins TRBV7-2 and TRBJ2-5; 7 bases are shared with TRBD1. Germline CDR1 and CDR2: SGHTA and FQGNSA. V lost 4 bases and J lost 11; bases outside the gene matches: 10. The CDR3 has 13 amino acids. CDR3 DNA: TGTGCCAGCAGCTCACAACAGGGGATGGAGCAGTACTTC. Its translation is CASSSQQGMEQYF.

V gene TRBV7-2 combines with J gene TRBJ1-4; D not resolved. The germline V gene encodes CDR1 SGHTA and CDR2 FQGNSA. With 5 bases removed from V and 3 bases from J, the gap between germline ends came to 13 bases. The CDR3 runs to 15 residues. This CDR3 reads CASSLFGRANEKLFF. The CDR3 nucleotides are TGTGCCAGCAGCCTGTTCGGACGGGCTAATGAAAAACTGTTTTTT.

The rearrangement uses TRBV4-1 and TRBJ2-1, with TRBD2 matching over 11 bases. The CDR3 totals 19 residues. J gave up 3 bases and V 0 bases, and 10 bases lay outside the gene matches. CDR1 is MGHRA and CDR2 is YSYEKL in the germline V gene. DNA for the CDR3: TGCGCCAGCAGCCAAGAAAACGGACTAGCGGGTGTGAACTACAATGAGCAGTTCTTC. Amino acid sequence: CASSQENGLAGVNYNEQFF.